This T cell receptor beta chain emerged from a study of OX40 agonist ivuxolimab in advanced cancers. Produced via immunoSEQ multiplex PCR; TCRdb's table is partial and in-frame only. The sample consists of about 69,000 clones, about 85% of them appearing once. This receptor was identified in an adult with an advanced solid tumor such as melanoma, head and neck, liver or kidney cancer. The sequenced sample was CD4+ or CD8+ T cells sorted from blood, obtained in a trial of the OX40 agonist ivuxolimab.

CDR3 bases: TGTGCCAGCAGTCTCCGGCCCAATGAGCAGTTCTTC. Translation gives CASSLRPNEQFF. The chain employs TRBV7-3 and TRBJ2-1; unclear D gene. Germline lookup yields CDR1 SGHTA and CDR2 FQGTGA. The CDR3 consists of 12 residues. V was trimmed by 6 bases and J by 6 bases, leaving 9 bases between them.